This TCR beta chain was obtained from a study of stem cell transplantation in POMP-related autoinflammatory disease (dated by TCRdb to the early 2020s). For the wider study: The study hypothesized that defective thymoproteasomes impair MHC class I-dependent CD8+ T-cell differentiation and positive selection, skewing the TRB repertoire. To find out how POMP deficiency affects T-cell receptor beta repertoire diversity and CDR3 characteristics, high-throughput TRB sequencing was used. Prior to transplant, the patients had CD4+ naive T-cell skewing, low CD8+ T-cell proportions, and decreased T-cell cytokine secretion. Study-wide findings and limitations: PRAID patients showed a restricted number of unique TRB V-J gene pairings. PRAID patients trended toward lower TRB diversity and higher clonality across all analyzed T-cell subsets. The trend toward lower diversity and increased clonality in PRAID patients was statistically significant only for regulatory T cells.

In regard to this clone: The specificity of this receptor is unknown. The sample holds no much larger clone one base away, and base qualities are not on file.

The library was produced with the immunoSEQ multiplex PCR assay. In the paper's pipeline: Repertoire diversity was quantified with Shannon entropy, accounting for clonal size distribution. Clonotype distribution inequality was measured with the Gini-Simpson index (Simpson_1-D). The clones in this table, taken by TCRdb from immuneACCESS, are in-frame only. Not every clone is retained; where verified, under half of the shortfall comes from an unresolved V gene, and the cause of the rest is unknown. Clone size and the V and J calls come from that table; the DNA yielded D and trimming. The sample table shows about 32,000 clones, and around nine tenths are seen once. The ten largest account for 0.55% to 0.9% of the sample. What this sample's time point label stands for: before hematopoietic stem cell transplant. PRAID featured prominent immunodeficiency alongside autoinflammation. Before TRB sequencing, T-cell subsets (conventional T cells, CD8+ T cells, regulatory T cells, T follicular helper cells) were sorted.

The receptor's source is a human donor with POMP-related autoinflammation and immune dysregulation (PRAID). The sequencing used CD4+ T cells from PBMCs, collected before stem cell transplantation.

The CDR3: CASYVTPGNTQYF. The nucleotide sequence reads as follows: TGCGCCAGCTACGTAACGCCAGGAAATACGCAGTATTTT. The chain links TRBV5-1 with TRBJ2-3, with an unclear D gene assignment. Deletion took 7 bases off V and 7 bases off J, with a span of 16 bases between the germline ends. The CDR3, from cysteine to phenylalanine, totals 13 residues. Only the CDR3 region is kept as DNA, spanning 39 bases read in frame from base 1. As encoded in the germline V gene, CDR1 is SGHRS while CDR2 is YFSETQ.